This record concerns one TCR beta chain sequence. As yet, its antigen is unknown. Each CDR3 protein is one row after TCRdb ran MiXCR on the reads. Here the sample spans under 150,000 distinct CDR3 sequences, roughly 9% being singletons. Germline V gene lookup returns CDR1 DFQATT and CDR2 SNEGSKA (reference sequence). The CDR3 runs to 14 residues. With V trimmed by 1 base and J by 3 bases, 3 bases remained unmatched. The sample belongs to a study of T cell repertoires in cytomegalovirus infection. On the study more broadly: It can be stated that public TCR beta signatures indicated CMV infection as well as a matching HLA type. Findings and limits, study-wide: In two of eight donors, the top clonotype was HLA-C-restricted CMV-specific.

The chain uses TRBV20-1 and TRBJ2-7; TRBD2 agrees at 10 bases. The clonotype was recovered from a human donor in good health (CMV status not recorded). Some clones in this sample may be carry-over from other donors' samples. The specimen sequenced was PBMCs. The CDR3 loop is CSARVSGGIYEQYF. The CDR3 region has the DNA TGCAGTGCTAGAGTTAGCGGGGGGATCTACGAGCAGTACTTC.